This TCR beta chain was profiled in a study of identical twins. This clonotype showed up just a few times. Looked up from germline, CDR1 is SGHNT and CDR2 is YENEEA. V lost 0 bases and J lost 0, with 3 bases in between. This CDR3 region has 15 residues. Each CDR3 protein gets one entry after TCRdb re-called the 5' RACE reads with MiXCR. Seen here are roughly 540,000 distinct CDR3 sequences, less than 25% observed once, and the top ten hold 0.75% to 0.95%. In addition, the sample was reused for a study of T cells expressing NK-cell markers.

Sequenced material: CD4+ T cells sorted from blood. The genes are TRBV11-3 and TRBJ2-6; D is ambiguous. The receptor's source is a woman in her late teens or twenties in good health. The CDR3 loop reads CASSLEYSGANVLTF. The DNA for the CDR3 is TGTGCCAGCAGCTTAGAGTACTCTGGGGCCAACGTCCTGACTTTC.